These 15 T cell receptor beta chains originate from one sample sequenced in a study of blood T cell repertoires in COVID-19. The data were produced by immunoSEQ multiplex PCR, yet TCRdb's version contains in-frame clones alone and is incomplete. The sample lists over 250,000 clones, 75% to 90% seen once, with approximately 11% in the top ten. Material for sequencing was peripheral blood. The receptors derive from a woman aged 70-85 years with acute or convalescent COVID-19.

This chain uses TRBV4-1 with TRBJ1-2; tentatively, D is TRBD1 (5 bases). Germline V CDR1 and CDR2: MGHRA, YSYEKL. V gave up 4 bases and J gave up 5 bases, with 17 bases separating them. This CDR3 contains 15 residues. The CDR3 here is CASSLGGAIGYGYTF. Here the CDR3 DNA reads TGCGCCAGCAGCCTAGGAGGGGCCATCGGTTATGGCTACACCTTC.

Note on this clone: Other DNA sequences in this sample translate to the same CDR3. The chain couples TRBV6-5 to TRBJ1-5, with D possibly being TRBD1 (5 bases). Germline V CDR1 and CDR2: MNHEY, SVGAGI. This CDR3 contains 13 residues. The V end was cut by 4 bases, the J end by 7 bases, with 11 bases between. The DNA for the CDR3 is TGTGCCAGCAGTTTACAGCAGGGCCAGCCCCAGCATTTT. It yields the protein CASSLQQGQPQHF.

This clone turned up a few times. This chain uses TRBV20-1 with TRBJ1-6, with D possibly TRBD1 on 6 matching bases. Trimming cost V 3 bases and J 7 bases, with 13 bases left between them. This CDR3 has 14 residues. Germline values: CDR1 DFQATT, CDR2 SNEGSKA (reference sequence). Here the CDR3 DNA reads TGCAGTGCTAGTCTGGGGGCAGACAATTCACCCCTCCACTTT. Encoded protein: CSASLGADNSPLHF.

This sequence joins TRBV3-1 (or the pseudogene TRBV3-2) and TRBJ2-3; TRBD2 matches at 11 bases. The CDR3 is 17 residues long. The V segment lost 1 base and the J segment 2 bases; nucleotides outside the gene matches: 5. Germline CDR1 reads LGHDT; CDR2 reads YNNKEL (reference sequence). The CDR3 DNA follows: TGTGCCAGCAGCCAAGGAATACTAGCGGGGGTCACAGATACGCAGTATTTT. Translated, it gives CASSQGILAGVTDTQYF.

V gene TRBV5-1 combines with J gene TRBJ2-1; 9 bases map to TRBD2. The CDR3 extends over 15 amino acids. Germline CDR1 SGHRS, CDR2 YFSETQ. Germline trimming cut 7 bases from V and 4 bases from J; bases unmatched to any gene: 9. The DNA for the CDR3 is TGCGCCAGCCGGCAGGCGGGGGGGATTTACAATGAGCAGTTCTTC. This codes for CASRQAGGIYNEQFF.

The CDR3 region has the DNA TGTGCCAGCCGCAGGGTTGCGACCACTGAAGCTTTCTTT. Amino acids: CASRRVATTEAFF. The J gene is TRBJ1-1, the V gene TRBV19; D might be TRBD1 (5 bases). Deletions cut 9 bases from V and 4 bases from J, with 15 bases between. This CDR3 is built from 13 residues. Germline V gene data show CDR1 as LNHDA and CDR2 as SQIVND (reference sequence).

The V gene is TRBV12-3 or TRBV12-4, the J gene TRBJ1-5, with D hard to call. The CDR3 is 11 amino acids. Trimming pared 8 bases from V and 5 bases from J, leaving 7 bases between. CDR3: CASASDQPQHF. CDR3 DNA: TGTGCCAGCGCGTCGGATCAGCCCCAGCATTTT.

This clone was detected once. The gene calls are TRBV6-5 and TRBJ1-1; 7 bases align to TRBD1. This CDR3 is 14 amino acids long. Germline V gene lookup returns CDR1 MNHEY and CDR2 SVGAGI. V dropped 7 bases and J dropped 1; count of bases not matched to a gene: 6. The CDR3 loop is CASTGTVRNTEAFF. The CDR3, as DNA: TGTGCCAGCACGGGGACAGTGAGGAACACTGAAGCTTTCTTT.

J is TRBJ1-6 and V is TRBV3-1 (or the pseudogene TRBV3-2), with a possible D match to TRBD1 (5 bases). The CDR3 loop spans 13 amino acids. CDR1 and CDR2 (germline): LGHDT, YNNKEL (reference sequence). V was clipped by 0 bases and J by 14 bases, with 11 bases between them. The CDR3 nucleotides are TGTGCCAGCAGCCAAGAGTCAGGGTTGGCCCTCCACTTT. It specifies CASSQESGLALHF.

The chain carries TRBV3-1 (or the pseudogene TRBV3-2) and TRBJ1-3; perhaps TRBD1 as D (5 bases). This CDR3 has 13 residues. Germline V gene lookup returns CDR1 LGHDT and CDR2 YNNKEL (reference sequence). Trimming shortened V by 7 bases and J by 7 bases, and 14 bases separated the two germline ends. The CDR3 coding sequence is TGTGCCAGCACCCATGGGGCGCGGAACACCATATATTTT. Amino acids: CASTHGARNTIYF.

J is TRBJ2-1 and V is TRBV3-1 (or the pseudogene TRBV3-2); 7 bases agree with TRBD2. V gave up 1 base and J gave up 7 bases; unmatched junction bases: 4. The CDR3 consists of 14 residues. Germline CDR1 LGHDT, CDR2 YNNKEL (reference sequence). CDR3: CASSQVGGKNEQFF. CDR3 DNA: TGTGCCAGCAGCCAAGTGGGGGGGAAGAATGAGCAGTTCTTC.

The chain employs TRBV5-1 and TRBJ2-1; 7 bases fit TRBD2. V lost 0 bases and J lost 9; bases outside the gene matches: 6. The CDR3 sequence is 14 residues long. Germline-derived CDR1 and CDR2 are SGHRS and YFSETQ. The CDR3 region has the DNA TGCGCCAGCAGCTTGGACCCCGGGGGGAGTGAGCAGTTCTTC. As protein: CASSLDPGGSEQFF.

The chain has TRBV5-1 and TRBJ1-4, with 8 bases lining up with TRBD1. CDR3 length: 18 amino acids. V dropped 5 bases and J dropped 8; count of bases not matched to a gene: 20. The germline V gene has CDR1 SGHRS and CDR2 YFSETQ. The CDR3 DNA follows: TGCGCCAGCAGTCCGAGCGGGACAGGACTCGCTCATTGGGAAAAACTGTTTTTT. Translation: CASSPSGTGLAHWEKLFF.

The table lists this clone with a few counts. The chain couples TRBV5-8 to TRBJ2-2; D is unresolved. The CDR3 is 15 residues long. Germline lookup yields CDR1 SGHTS and CDR2 YDEGEE. Trimming cost V 0 bases and J 2 bases, with 8 bases left between them. DNA of the CDR3: TGTGCCAGCAGCTTGGATCAGTCTAACACCGGGGAGCTGTTTTTT. Amino acids: CASSLDQSNTGELFF.

This clone was recorded once. The chain employs TRBV4-1 and TRBJ1-6, with TRBD1 matching over 8 bases. CDR1 and CDR2 (germline): MGHRA, YSYEKL. The ends lost 6 bases at V and 1 base at J; junction bases unmatched: 2. The length of the CDR3 is 15 residues. The CDR3, as DNA: TGCGCCAGCAGTCGACAGGGGTCCTATAATTCACCCCTCCACTTT. Translating gives CASSRQGSYNSPLHF.